The 13 T cell receptor beta chains presented below share a single source sample, sequenced in a study of shared T cell receptors in the human thymus. The repertoire was sequenced with immunoSEQ multiplex PCR; TCRdb's copy has only in-frame clones and lacks some. The repertoire holds 700,000 or so clones, with 80% to 90% as singletons. The sample was also reused in another study, on human thymus T cells.

The sequenced sample was thymocytes. The receptors shown here come from a girl under three years old with a congenital heart defect.

The chain uses TRBV10-3 and TRBJ1-6, with unresolved D. The germline V gene has CDR1 ENHRY and CDR2 SYGVKD. CDR3 size: 14 residues. V lost 3 bases and J 8 bases, leaving 11 bases between the germline ends. The CDR3 coding sequence is TGTGCCATCAGTGATTTGGGTCGGGATTCACCCCTCCACTTT. Protein: CAISDLGRDSPLHF.

The chain recombines TRBV5-6 with TRBJ2-2; weak D call: TRBD1 (7 bases). Per the germline V gene, CDR1 is SGHDT and CDR2 is YYEEEE. Between the trimmed V and J ends, which lost 4 bases and 5 bases, there was a span of 15 bases. This CDR3 has 15 residues. The CDR3 region is CASSGGGWVTGELFF. The CDR3 DNA reads TGTGCCAGCAGCGGAGGGGGCTGGGTGACCGGGGAGCTGTTTTTT.

This chain joins TRBV28 and TRBJ1-5; D ambiguous. This CDR3 has 17 amino acids. Germline-derived CDR1 and CDR2 are MDHEN and SYDVKM. V was clipped by 8 bases and J by 0 bases, with 20 bases between them. This CDR3 is CASRPRSEDYSNQPQHF. The CDR3 coding sequence is TGTGCCAGCCGACCCAGAAGTGAGGATTATAGCAATCAGCCCCAGCATTTT. Together with reference TRBV28 and TRBJ1-5, the CDR3 gives the full variable domain: DVKVTQSSRYLVKRTGEKVFLECVQDMDHENMFWYRQDPGLGLRLIYFSYDVKMKEKGDIPEGYSVSREKKERFSLILESASTNQTSMYLCASRPRSEDYSNQPQHFGDGTRLSIL.

This clone has a single count. The chain is built from TRBV11-2 and TRBJ1-1, with TRBD1 matching over 9 bases. There are 17 residues in the CDR3. The germline V gene encodes CDR1 SGHAT and CDR2 FQNNGV. V gave up 6 bases and J gave up 1 base; unmatched junction bases: 12. The CDR3 reads CASRRPTQGATNTEAFF. The DNA of the CDR3 is TGTGCCAGCAGACGCCCAACACAGGGGGCAACGAACACTGAAGCTTTCTTT.

The chain joins TRBV5-1 to TRBJ1-1, with 8 bases aligning to TRBD1. Germline-derived CDR1 and CDR2 are SGHRS and YFSETQ. V lost 3 bases, J lost 1 base, and 14 bases stayed unmatched. CDR3 length: 18 residues. CDR3 DNA: TGCGCCAGCAGCTCAGGATTCCCGGGACAGGTGGGGAACACTGAAGCTTTCTTT. This gives the protein CASSSGFPGQVGNTEAFF.

Remarks on this clone: Lacking the conserved final phenylalanine or tryptophan, this CDR3 likely reflects a read error. Because the CDR3's place on the DNA is in doubt, the DNA is left out and the CDR3 is given as listed by TCRdb. J is TRBJ1-3 and V is TRBV3-2; TRBD1, as called in the table, went unchecked against the DNA. TRBV3-2 is classified as a pseudogene. The CDR3 extends over 9 residues, inclusive of both ends. The CDR3 sequence is CASSQETRH.

This sequence joins TRBV7-3 and TRBJ2-7; no firm D call. Germline CDR1 reads SGHTA; CDR2 reads FQGTGA. The CDR3 sequence is 10 residues long. The germline V and J ends were trimmed by 11 bases and 4 bases, with 9 bases remaining between them. CDR3: CAGGRYEQYF. In DNA form, the CDR3 reads TGTGCCGGCGGTAGGTACGAGCAGTACTTC. Full variable domain (missing parts from reference TRBV7-3 and TRBJ2-7): GAGVSQTPSNKVTEKGKYVELRCDPISGHTALYWYRQSLGQGPEFLIYFQGTGAADDSGLPNDRFFAVRPEGSVSTLKIQRTERGDSAVYLCAGGRYEQYFGPGTRLTVT.

V is TRBV5-1 and J is TRBJ2-7, with D tentatively TRBD1 (6 bases). The CDR3 totals 13 residues. The V end was cut by 5 bases, the J end by 2 bases, with 11 bases between. From germline, CDR1 is SGHRS and CDR2 YFSETQ. CDR3 amino acids: CASRSGQPYEQYF. The CDR3 DNA is TGCGCCAGCAGATCCGGACAGCCCTACGAGCAGTACTTC.

This clone was seen once. The chain is built from TRBV9 and TRBJ1-2; the D gene is possibly TRBD1 (5 bases). V was trimmed by 3 bases and J by 0 bases, leaving 15 bases between them. Germline V CDR1 and CDR2: SGDLS, YYNGEE. CDR3 size: 16 residues. This CDR3 is CASSGASGLANYGYTF. CDR3 DNA sequence: TGTGCCAGCAGCGGGGCTTCAGGGCTTGCTAACTATGGCTACACCTTC.

The chain employs TRBV27 and TRBJ1-1, with 10 bases that match TRBD1. Germline CDR1 MNHEY, CDR2 SMNVEV (reference sequence). The CDR3 has 16 residues. J lost 1 base, V lost 4 bases, and 6 bases had no gene match. The CDR3 here is CASSSPWDRGNTEAFF. DNA of the CDR3: TGTGCCAGCAGTTCACCATGGGACAGGGGGAACACTGAAGCTTTCTTT.

CDR3 in DNA: TGTGCCAGCAGCTTAGATATAGCGACCGAGCAGTACTTC. This codes for CASSLDIATEQYF. The chain joins TRBV11-2 to TRBJ2-7, with a possible D match to TRBD2 (5 bases). The CDR3 has 13 amino acids. Between the trimmed V and J ends, which lost 0 bases and 6 bases, there was a span of 9 bases. Germline assignment: CDR1 SGHAT and CDR2 FQNNGV.

This chain joins TRBV6-1 and TRBJ2-7; 9 nucleotides line up with TRBD1. In germline, CDR1 is MNHNS, CDR2 SASEGT. CDR3 length: 14 residues. V lost 5 bases and J lost 6; bases outside the gene matches: 8. CDR3 coding DNA: TGTGCCAGCAGTTTCCGGACAGGGGTAGGCGAGCAGTACTTC. This codes for CASSFRTGVGEQYF.

The gene calls are TRBV6-6 and TRBJ2-2; maybe TRBD1 (7 bases). The CDR3 runs to 16 residues. Trimming took 2 bases from V and 4 from J, leaving 14 bases between them. Germline CDR1 MNHNY, CDR2 SVGAGI (reference sequence). The CDR3 loop is CASSYNRQGGTGELFF. CDR3 sequence (DNA): TGTGCCAGCAGTTACAATCGACAGGGAGGCACCGGGGAGCTGTTTTTT.